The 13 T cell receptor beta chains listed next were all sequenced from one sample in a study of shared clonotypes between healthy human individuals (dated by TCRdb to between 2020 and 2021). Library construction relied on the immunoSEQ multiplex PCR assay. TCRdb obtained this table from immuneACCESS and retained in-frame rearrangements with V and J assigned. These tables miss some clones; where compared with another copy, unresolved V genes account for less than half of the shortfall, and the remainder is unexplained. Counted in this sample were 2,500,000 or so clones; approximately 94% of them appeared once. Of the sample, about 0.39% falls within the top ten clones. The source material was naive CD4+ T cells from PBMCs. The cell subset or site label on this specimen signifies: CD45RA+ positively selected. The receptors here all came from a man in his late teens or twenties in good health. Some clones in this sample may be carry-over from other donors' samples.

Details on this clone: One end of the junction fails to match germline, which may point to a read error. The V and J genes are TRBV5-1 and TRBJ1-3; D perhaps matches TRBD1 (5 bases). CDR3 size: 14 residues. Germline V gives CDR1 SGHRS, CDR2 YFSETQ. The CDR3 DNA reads TGTGCCAGCAGACCCAGGGAGACTGGAAACACCATATATTTT. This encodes CASRPRETGNTIYF. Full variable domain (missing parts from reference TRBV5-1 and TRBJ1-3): KAGVTQTPRYLIKTRGQQVTLSCSPISGHRSVSWYQQTPGQGLQFLFEYFSETQRNKGNFPGRFSGRQFSNSRSEMNVSTLELGDSALYLCASRPRETGNTIYFGEGSWLTVV.

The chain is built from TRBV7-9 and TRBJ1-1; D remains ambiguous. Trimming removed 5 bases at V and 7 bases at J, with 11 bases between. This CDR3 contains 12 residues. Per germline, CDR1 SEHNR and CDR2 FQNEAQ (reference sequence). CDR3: CASSQAGIEAFF. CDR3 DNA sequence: TGTGCCAGCAGCCAAGCAGGAATTGAAGCTTTCTTT.

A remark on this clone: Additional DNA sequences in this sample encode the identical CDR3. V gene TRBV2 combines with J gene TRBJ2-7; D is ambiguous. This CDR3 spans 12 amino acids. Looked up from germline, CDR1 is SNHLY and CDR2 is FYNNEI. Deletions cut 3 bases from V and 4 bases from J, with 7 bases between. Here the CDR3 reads CASSDGDYEQYF. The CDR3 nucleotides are TGTGCCAGCAGTGACGGCGATTACGAGCAGTACTTC.

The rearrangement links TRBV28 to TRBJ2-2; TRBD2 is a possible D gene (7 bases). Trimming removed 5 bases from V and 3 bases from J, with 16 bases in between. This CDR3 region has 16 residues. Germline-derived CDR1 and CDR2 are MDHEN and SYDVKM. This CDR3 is CASSTRGAPDTGELFF. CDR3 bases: TGTGCCAGCAGTACCCGGGGGGCCCCGGACACCGGGGAGCTGTTTTTT.

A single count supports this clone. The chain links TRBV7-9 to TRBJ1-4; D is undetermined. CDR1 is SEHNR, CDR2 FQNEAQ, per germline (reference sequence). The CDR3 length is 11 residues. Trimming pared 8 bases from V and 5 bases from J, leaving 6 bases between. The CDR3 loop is CASGENEKLFF. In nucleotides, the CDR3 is TGTGCCAGCGGCGAAAATGAAAAACTGTTTTTT.

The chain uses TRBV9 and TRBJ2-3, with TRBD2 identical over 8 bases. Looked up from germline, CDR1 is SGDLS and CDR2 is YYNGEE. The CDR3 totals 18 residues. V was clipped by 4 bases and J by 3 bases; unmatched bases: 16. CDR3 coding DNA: TGTGCCAGCAGCCCCCACCGTCTGACGGGAGGGGGTACAGATACGCAGTATTTT. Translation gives CASSPHRLTGGGTDTQYF.

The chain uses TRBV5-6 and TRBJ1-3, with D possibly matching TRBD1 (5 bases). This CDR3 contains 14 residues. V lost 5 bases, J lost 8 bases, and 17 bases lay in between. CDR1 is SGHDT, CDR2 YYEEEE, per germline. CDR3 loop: CASSSSSLGHTIYF. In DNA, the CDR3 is TGTGCCAGCAGTTCGTCGTCCCTGGGGCACACCATATATTTT.

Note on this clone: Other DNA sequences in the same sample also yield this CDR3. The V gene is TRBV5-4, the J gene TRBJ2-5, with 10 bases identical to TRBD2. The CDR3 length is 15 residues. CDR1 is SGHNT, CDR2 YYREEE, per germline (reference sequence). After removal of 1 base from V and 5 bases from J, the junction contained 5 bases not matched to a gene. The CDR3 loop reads CASSLRLAGEETQYF. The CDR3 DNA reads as TGTGCCAGCAGCTTGCGGCTAGCGGGAGAGGAGACCCAGTACTTC. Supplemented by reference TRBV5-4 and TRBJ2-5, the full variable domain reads ETGVTQSPTHLIKTRGQQVTLRCSSQSGHNTVSWYQQALGQGPQFIFQYYREEENGRGNFPPRFSGLQFPNYSSELNVNALELDDSALYLCASSLRLAGEETQYFGPGTRLLVL.

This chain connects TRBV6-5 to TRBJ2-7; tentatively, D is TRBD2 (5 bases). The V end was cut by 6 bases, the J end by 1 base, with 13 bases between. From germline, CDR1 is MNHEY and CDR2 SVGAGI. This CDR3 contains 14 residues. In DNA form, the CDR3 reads TGTGCCAGCAGGGAGGTACCGGCATCCTACGAGCAGTACTTC. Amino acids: CASREVPASYEQYF.

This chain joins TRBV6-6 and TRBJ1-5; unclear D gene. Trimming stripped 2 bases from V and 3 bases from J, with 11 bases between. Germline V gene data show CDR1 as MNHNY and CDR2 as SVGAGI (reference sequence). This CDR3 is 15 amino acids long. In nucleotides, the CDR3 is TGTGCCAGCAGTTACCTGGCCGTCGACAATCAGCCCCAGCATTTT. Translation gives CASSYLAVDNQPQHF.

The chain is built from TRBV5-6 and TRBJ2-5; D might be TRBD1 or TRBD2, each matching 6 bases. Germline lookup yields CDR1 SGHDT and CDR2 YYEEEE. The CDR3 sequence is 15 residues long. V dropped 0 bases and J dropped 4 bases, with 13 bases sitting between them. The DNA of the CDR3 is TGTGCCAGCAGCTTGGTGGGGGGCGCCGGAGAGACCCAGTACTTC. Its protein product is CASSLVGGAGETQYF.

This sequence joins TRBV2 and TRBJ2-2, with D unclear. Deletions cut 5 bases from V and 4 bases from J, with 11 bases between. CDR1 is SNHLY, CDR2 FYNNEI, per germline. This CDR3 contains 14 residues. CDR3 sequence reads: CASSRELGTGELFF. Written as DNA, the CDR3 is TGTGCCAGCAGTAGGGAACTGGGCACCGGGGAGCTGTTTTTT.

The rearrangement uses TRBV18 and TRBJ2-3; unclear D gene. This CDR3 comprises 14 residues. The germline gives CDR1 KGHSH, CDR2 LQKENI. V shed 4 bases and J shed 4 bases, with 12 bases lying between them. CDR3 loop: CASSRAVGSDTQYF. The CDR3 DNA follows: TGTGCCAGCTCACGGGCCGTGGGGTCAGATACGCAGTATTTT.